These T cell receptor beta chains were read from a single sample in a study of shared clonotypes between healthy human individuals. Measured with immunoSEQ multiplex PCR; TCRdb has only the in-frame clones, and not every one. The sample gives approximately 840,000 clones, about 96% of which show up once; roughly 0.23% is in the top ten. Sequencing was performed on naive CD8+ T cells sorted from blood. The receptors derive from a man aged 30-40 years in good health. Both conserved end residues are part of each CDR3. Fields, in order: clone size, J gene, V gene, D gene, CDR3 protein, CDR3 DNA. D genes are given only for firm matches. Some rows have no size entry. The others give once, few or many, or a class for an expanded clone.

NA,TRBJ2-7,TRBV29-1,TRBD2,CSVISGRTYEQYF,TGCAGCGTTATCAGCGGGAGGACGTACGAGCAGTACTTC
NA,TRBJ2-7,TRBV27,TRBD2,CASSPQGPDSWTMVAGGYEQYF,TGTGCCAGCAGTCCCCAGGGCCCCGACAGTTGGACTATGGTAGCGGGAGGCTACGAGCAGTACTTC
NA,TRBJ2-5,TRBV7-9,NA,CASSLYGETQYF,TGTGCCAGCAGCTTATATGGGGAGACCCAGTACTTC
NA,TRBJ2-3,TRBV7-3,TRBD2,CASSSTLAGVASTDTQYF,TGTGCCAGCAGCTCGACTCTAGCGGGAGTTGCTAGCACAGATACGCAGTATTTT
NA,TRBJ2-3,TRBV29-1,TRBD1,CSALRTGEEDTQYF,TGCAGCGCACTGCGGACAGGGGAAGAAGATACGCAGTATTTT
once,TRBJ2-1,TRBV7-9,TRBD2,CASSRGLAYGEQFF,TGTGCCAGCAGCCGGGGACTAGCGTACGGTGAGCAGTTCTTC
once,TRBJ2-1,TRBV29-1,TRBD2,CSADGGSYNEQFF,TGCAGCGCCGACGGGGGGTCCTACAATGAGCAGTTCTTC
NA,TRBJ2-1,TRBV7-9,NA,CASSLAGGASSYNEQFF,TGTGCCAGCAGCTTAGCGGGAGGTGCCAGCTCCTACAATGAGCAGTTCTTC
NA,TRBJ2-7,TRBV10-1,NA,CASSSGSSYEQYF,TGCGCCAGCAGTTCAGGGAGTTCCTACGAGCAGTACTTC
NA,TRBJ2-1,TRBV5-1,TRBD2,CASSLVWEGTYNEQFF,TGCGCCAGCAGCTTGGTGTGGGAGGGAACCTACAATGAGCAGTTCTTC
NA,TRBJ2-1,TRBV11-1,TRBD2,CASRQTSGSVNEQFF,TGTGCCAGCAGACAAACTAGCGGGAGTGTGAATGAGCAGTTCTTC
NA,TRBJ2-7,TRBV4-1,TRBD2,CASSHLWASGSFIYEQYF,TGCGCCAGCAGCCACCTTTGGGCTAGCGGGAGTTTCATCTACGAGCAGTACTTC
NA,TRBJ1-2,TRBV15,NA,CATSRDRGNYGYTF,TGTGCCACCAGCAGAGACAGGGGTAACTATGGCTACACCTTC
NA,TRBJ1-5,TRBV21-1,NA,CASSKAPGVMNQPQHF,TGTGCCAGCAGCAAAGCGCCTGGGGTAATGAATCAGCCCCAGCATTTT
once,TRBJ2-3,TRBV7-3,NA,CASSRTPGPTDTQYF,TGTGCCAGCAGCAGGACCCCGGGGCCAACAGATACGCAGTATTTT
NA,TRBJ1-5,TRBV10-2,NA,CASSEEVRNQPQHF,TGCGCCAGCAGTGAGGAGGTTCGGAATCAGCCCCAGCATTTT
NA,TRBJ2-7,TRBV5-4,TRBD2,CASSSDLGLASVEQYF,TGTGCCAGCAGCTCGGACTTGGGACTAGCATCAGTCGAGCAGTACTTC
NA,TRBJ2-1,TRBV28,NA,CASSLRNEQFF,TGTGCCAGCAGTTTAAGGAATGAGCAGTTCTTC
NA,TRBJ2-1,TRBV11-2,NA,CASSDRTGRADDNEQFF,TGTGCCAGCAGCGACCGGACAGGGAGGGCCGATGACAATGAGCAGTTCTTC
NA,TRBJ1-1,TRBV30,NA,CAWSDRVTEAFF,TGTGCCTGGAGTGACAGGGTCACTGAAGCTTTCTTT
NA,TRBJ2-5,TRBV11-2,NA,CASSPRPKNQETQYF,TGTGCCAGCAGCCCCCGACCTAAGAACCAAGAGACCCAGTACTTC
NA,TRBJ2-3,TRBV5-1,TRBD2,CASSSFFVAGVEDTQYF,TGCGCCAGCAGCTCCTTCTTTGTAGCGGGAGTTGAGGATACGCAGTATTTT
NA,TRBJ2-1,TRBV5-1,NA,CASSLVHINNEQFF,TGCGCCAGCAGCTTGGTTCACATAAACAATGAGCAGTTCTTC
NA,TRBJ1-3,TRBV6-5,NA,CASSYFRGFGNTIYF,TGTGCCAGCAGTTACTTCAGGGGATTTGGAAACACCATATATTTT